This T cell receptor (beta chain) is drawn from a study of chemoradiotherapy in HPV16-positive cancers (dated by TCRdb to the early 2020s). In terms of the full investigation: Functional T-cell assays on cells from a couple of HPV16-positive patients defined candidate HPV-specific T-cell clones and common TCR motifs. The study asked whether T-cell immunity to the HPV oncoproteins E6 and E7 changes during chemoradiotherapy and whether this immunity affects survival. TCR repertoires from 86 patients with HPV-related cancers were then used to track the candidate HPV-specific TCRs and motifs.

The library was produced with the immunoSEQ multiplex PCR assay. TCRdb provides this immuneACCESS table in a form limited to in-frame rearrangements. Some clones are lacking; in checked studies, under half of them reflect an unresolved V gene, and why the rest are absent is not known. The sample has about 14,000 clones on record, 60% to 75% of them singletons. The ten largest clones represent roughly 10% of the sample. CDR1 and CDR2 were assigned from the germline V gene (reference sequence) as GTSNPN and SVGIG. Cut back by 5 bases and 4 bases, the V and J ends lie 11 bases apart. From its cysteine to its phenylalanine, the CDR3 spans 12 amino acids. The sequence is cut down to CDR3 DNA, 36 bases in frame from base 1. Study-wide findings and limitations: The functional definition of HPV-specific T cells came from only a couple of HPV16-positive patients, and the survival association was reported for HPV16-positive patients. In HPV16-positive patients, expansion of HPV-responsive T cells during chemoradiotherapy was found to be associated with improved recurrence-free survival. Expansion of candidate HPV-specific clones and E7-related TCR motifs was observed in the tumor microenvironment during treatment, whereas no such expansion was observed for non-HPV-specific T cells.

Because repertoires were sampled repeatedly during chemoradiotherapy, clonal expansion in the tumor microenvironment could be followed. In the case of this clone: What this receptor recognizes is not known. Within one base of it there is no much larger clone, and no base qualities were kept.

The clonotype comes from a human donor with HPV-associated anogenital cancer. Sampling took place from a patient who underwent chemoradiotherapy. The receptor chain draws on TRBV30 and TRBJ1-2, with the D gene uncertain. The DNA sequence reads TGTGCCTGGCGGGCAGCAATCTATGGCTACACCTTC. The encoded protein is CAWRAAIYGYTF.